The rows below give T cell receptor beta chains drawn from one sample of a study of T-cell memory formation after mild COVID-19. TCRdb passed the 5' RACE reads through MiXCR, listing each CDR3 protein once. Among hundreds of thousands of distinct CDR3 sequences, roughly 22% were seen once, and the ten largest hold around 13%. Material: PBMCs or a T cell subset sorted from them (not recorded which). The receptors stem from an adult woman who had mild COVID-19 (a few samples of this study predate the infection). Cell type and time point are not known. CDR3s include the opening cysteine and the closing phenylalanine or tryptophan. A D gene is named only where the DNA matches it firmly. Expanded clones get a size class; other rows say once, few or many, or leave the size out.

size: many; D: .; J: TRBJ2-5; V: TRBV12-3/TRBV12-4; DNA: TGTGCCAGCAGTGAAACAGAGAACCAAGAGACCCAGTACTTC; CDR3: CASSETENQETQYF
size: .; D: TRBD2; J: TRBJ2-3; V: TRBV5-1; DNA: TGCGCCAGCAGCTGGCTACTAGCGGGATACACAGATACGCAGTATTTT; CDR3: CASSWLLAGYTDTQYF
size: .; D: TRBD2; J: TRBJ2-3; V: TRBV4-3; DNA: TGCGCCAGCAGCCCGCAATCCAGCGGGAGGGCCACAGATACGCAGTATTTT; CDR3: CASSPQSSGRATDTQYF
size: .; D: TRBD2; J: TRBJ2-3; V: TRBV28; DNA: TGTGCCAGCAGCCCCTCTAGCGGGGTCACAGATACGCAGTATTTT; CDR3: CASSPSSGVTDTQYF
size: many; D: TRBD2; J: TRBJ2-1; V: TRBV5-1; DNA: TGCGCCAGCAGCTTGTCCCGGGGGGGCAATGAGCAGTTCTTC; CDR3: CASSLSRGGNEQFF
size: few; D: .; J: TRBJ2-5; V: TRBV7-9; DNA: TGTGCCAGCAGCCAAGGGTCGGGGACCGAGACCCAGTACTTC; CDR3: CASSQGSGTETQYF
size: .; D: .; J: TRBJ2-1; V: TRBV10-3; DNA: TGTGCCATCAGTGCCCGGGATTCGGCGTGGCAGTTCTTC; CDR3: CAISARDSAWQFF
size: few; D: TRBD1; J: TRBJ2-3; V: TRBV24-1; DNA: TGTGCCACCAGTGATCGGGGAGGACAGGGAGGCGGCACAGATACGCAGTATTTT; CDR3: CATSDRGGQGGGTDTQYF
size: .; D: .; J: TRBJ2-7; V: TRBV7-9; DNA: TGTGCCAGCAGCTTAGAACCCTTTTGGGACGAGCAGTACTTC; CDR3: CASSLEPFWDEQYF
size: few; D: .; J: TRBJ2-3; V: TRBV4-1; DNA: TGCGCCAGCAGCCAAGATGGGGGCCCGGATACGCAGTATTTT; CDR3: CASSQDGGPDTQYF
size: .; D: TRBD1; J: TRBJ1-1; V: TRBV18; DNA: TGTGCCAGCTCACCACAGGGACAGGCGTTGAACACTGAAGCTTTCTTT; CDR3: CASSPQGQALNTEAFF
size: few; D: TRBD1; J: TRBJ2-5; V: TRBV27; DNA: TGTGCCAGCTTCCTCGTAATCCGGACAGGGGACCAAGAGACCCAGTACTTC; CDR3: CASFLVIRTGDQETQYF
size: .; D: .; J: TRBJ1-1; V: TRBV24-1; DNA: TGTGCCACCTGTTGGGACCGGTCGGGCACTGAAGCTTTCTTT; CDR3: CATCWDRSGTEAFF
size: few; D: .; J: TRBJ2-2; V: TRBV7-9; DNA: TGTGCCAGCAGCTCGACATCTCCCGGGGAGCTGTTTTTT; CDR3: CASSSTSPGELFF
size: few; D: TRBD2; J: TRBJ2-5; V: TRBV7-9; DNA: TGTGCCAGCAGCTTAGATCAGGGTCCGCGGGAGGGCCGGGAGACCCAGTACTTC; CDR3: CASSLDQGPREGRETQYF
size: .; D: .; J: TRBJ2-5; V: TRBV29-1; DNA: TGCAGCGTTGGGGACTTGGAGACCCAGTACTTC; CDR3: CSVGDLETQYF
size: .; D: TRBD1; J: TRBJ2-3; V: TRBV20-1; DNA: TGCAGTGGGAACCGGGACAGGGGCGCAGATACGCAGTATTTT; CDR3: CSGNRDRGADTQYF
size: many; D: .; J: TRBJ2-1; V: TRBV20-1; DNA: TGCAGTGCTAGAGGCCCGGGGGCGGGGTATGAGCAGTTCTTC; CDR3: CSARGPGAGYEQFF
size: .; D: TRBD1; J: TRBJ2-7; V: TRBV7-8; DNA: TGTGCCAGCAGCTGGACAGGGAACGAGCAGTACTTC; CDR3: CASSWTGNEQYF
size: .; D: .; J: TRBJ2-3; V: TRBV5-1; DNA: TGCGCCAGCAGCGTCGAGGGCCCGGCGACAGATACGCAGTATTTT; CDR3: CASSVEGPATDTQYF
size: .; D: TRBD2; J: TRBJ2-7; V: TRBV7-2; DNA: TGTACCAGCAGCTTTCGATATGGATGGACTAGCGGGGCTTCCTACGAGCAGTACTTC; CDR3: CTSSFRYGWTSGASYEQYF